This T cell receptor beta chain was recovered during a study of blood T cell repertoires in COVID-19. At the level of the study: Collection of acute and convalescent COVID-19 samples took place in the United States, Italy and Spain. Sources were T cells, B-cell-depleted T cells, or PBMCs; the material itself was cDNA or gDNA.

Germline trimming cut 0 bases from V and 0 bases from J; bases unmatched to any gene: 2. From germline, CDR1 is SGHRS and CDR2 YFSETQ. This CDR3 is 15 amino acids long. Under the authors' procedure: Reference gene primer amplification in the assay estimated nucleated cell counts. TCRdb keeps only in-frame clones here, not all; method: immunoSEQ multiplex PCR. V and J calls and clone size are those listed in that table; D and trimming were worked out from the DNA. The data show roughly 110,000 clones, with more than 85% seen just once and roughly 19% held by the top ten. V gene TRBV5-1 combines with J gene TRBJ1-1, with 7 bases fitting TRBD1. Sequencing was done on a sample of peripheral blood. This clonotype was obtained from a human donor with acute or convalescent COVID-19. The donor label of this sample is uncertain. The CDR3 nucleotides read TGCGCCAGCAGCTTGGGGGACAGCTTGAACACTGAAGCTTTCTTT. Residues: CASSLGDSLNTEAFF.